Below are 10 T cell receptor beta chains sequenced from a single sample in a study of shared clonotypes between healthy human individuals. Repertoires were generated with immunoSEQ multiplex PCR, while TCRdb's copy carries only in-frame clones and drops some. The sample has roughly 2.6 million clones, roughly 92% seen once; the top ten hold around 0.14%. Sequencing input: naive CD4+ T cells sorted from blood. Indicated subset: CD45RA+ positively selected. The receptor set was obtained from a man aged 18 to 35 in good health.

The V and J genes are TRBV4-1 and TRBJ2-7, with 7 bases matching TRBD1. The CDR3 runs 15 residues. Germline V lookup: CDR1 MGHRA, CDR2 YSYEKL. V was pared by 2 bases and J by 4 bases, with 8 bases of the junction left unmatched. Written as DNA, the CDR3 is TGCGCCAGCAGCCAACCTGCGACAGGGTTATACGAGCAGTACTTC. Its protein product is CASSQPATGLYEQYF.

The V and J genes are TRBV19 and TRBJ1-5; D remains unclear. This CDR3 has 16 residues. Germline assignment: CDR1 LNHDA and CDR2 SQIVND (reference sequence). Trimming removed 5 bases at V and 3 bases at J, with 17 bases between. The CDR3 region is CASSVPATSNNQPQHF. Here the CDR3 DNA reads TGTGCCAGTAGTGTCCCCGCGACATCTAACAATCAGCCCCAGCATTTT.

The V call is TRBV30, the J call TRBJ1-1, with 7 positions matching TRBD1. After removal of 3 bases from V and 6 bases from J, the junction contained 13 bases not matched to a gene. The CDR3 has 15 residues. Germline assignment: CDR1 GTSNPN and CDR2 SVGIG (reference sequence). The CDR3 bases are TGTGCCTGGAGGGGGGACAGCGGCCGAGGTGCTGAAGCTTTCTTT. This codes for CAWRGDSGRGAEAFF.

V gene TRBV5-4 combines with J gene TRBJ1-6; D is unresolved. The V and J ends lost 3 bases and 3 bases respectively, with 7 bases between them. This CDR3 has 14 residues. The germline V gene has CDR1 SGHNT and CDR2 YYREEE (reference sequence). CDR3 coding DNA: TGTGCCAGCAGCTCCGGGAGCTATAATTCACCCCTCCACTTT. Its protein product is CASSSGSYNSPLHF.

The CDR3 spells CATSRDPGTYEQYF. The CDR3 DNA follows: TGTGCCACCAGCAGAGATCCAGGGACCTACGAGCAGTACTTC. This rearrangement joins TRBV15 to TRBJ2-7; D is possibly TRBD1 (5 bases). The CDR3 extends over 14 amino acids. The germline V and J ends were trimmed by 0 bases and 2 bases, with 8 bases remaining between them. Germline CDR1 LNHNV, CDR2 YYDKDF (reference sequence).

This chain uses TRBV7-6 with TRBJ2-2; unclear D gene. The CDR3 covers 18 residues. CDR1 and CDR2 from the germline V gene are SGHVS and FNYEAQ. The V end lost 0 bases, the J end lost 2 bases, and 16 bases lay between the germline ends. The CDR3 reads CASSLAGFAEPNTGELFF. The DNA for the CDR3 is TGTGCCAGCAGCTTAGCGGGTTTCGCGGAGCCTAACACCGGGGAGCTGTTTTTT. Full variable domain (rest looked up from reference TRBV7-6 and TRBJ2-2): GAGVSQSPRYKVTKRGQDVALRCDPISGHVSLYWYRQALGQGPEFLTYFNYEAQQDKSGLPNDRFSAERPEGSISTLTIQRTEQRDSAMYRCASSLAGFAEPNTGELFFGEGSRLTVL.

J is TRBJ1-6 and V is TRBV6-5, with D perhaps TRBD1 (5 bases). Germline CDR1 reads MNHEY; CDR2 reads SVGAGI. With 6 bases removed from V and 2 bases from J, the gap between germline ends came to 11 bases. The CDR3 has 15 residues. Written as DNA, the CDR3 is TGTGCCAGCAGCGTTAGACAGCCCTATAATTCACCCCTCCACTTT. Translated: CASSVRQPYNSPLHF.

The gene calls are TRBV4-3 and TRBJ1-2, with D possibly TRBD1 on 6 matching bases. V lost 3 bases, J lost 2 bases, and 13 bases lay in between. This CDR3 is 15 amino acids long. In germline, CDR1 is LGHNA, CDR2 YSLEER. The CDR3 spells CASSQGRTENYGYTF. The CDR3 nucleotides read TGCGCCAGCAGCCAGGGAAGGACAGAGAACTATGGCTACACCTTC.

A note on this clone: This same CDR3 is encoded by further DNA sequences in the sample. The chain joins TRBV6-5 to TRBJ1-2, with a tentative D call TRBD1 (6 bases). Germline V CDR1 and CDR2: MNHEY, SVGAGI. With 5 bases removed from V and 5 bases from J, the gap between germline ends came to 12 bases. The CDR3 spans 13 residues. CDR3 protein: CASSKDRSYGYTF. The CDR3 coding sequence is TGTGCCAGCAGTAAAGACAGGAGTTATGGCTACACCTTC.

The rearrangement joins TRBV18 to TRBJ2-2; 9 nucleotides align to TRBD2. The ends lost 5 bases at V and 3 bases at J; junction bases unmatched: 7. The CDR3 is 16 residues long. Germline assignment: CDR1 KGHSH and CDR2 LQKENI. The CDR3 DNA follows: TGTGCCAGCTCAAGACCGGGACTAGCTTACACCGGGGAGCTGTTTTTT. It encodes CASSRPGLAYTGELFF.